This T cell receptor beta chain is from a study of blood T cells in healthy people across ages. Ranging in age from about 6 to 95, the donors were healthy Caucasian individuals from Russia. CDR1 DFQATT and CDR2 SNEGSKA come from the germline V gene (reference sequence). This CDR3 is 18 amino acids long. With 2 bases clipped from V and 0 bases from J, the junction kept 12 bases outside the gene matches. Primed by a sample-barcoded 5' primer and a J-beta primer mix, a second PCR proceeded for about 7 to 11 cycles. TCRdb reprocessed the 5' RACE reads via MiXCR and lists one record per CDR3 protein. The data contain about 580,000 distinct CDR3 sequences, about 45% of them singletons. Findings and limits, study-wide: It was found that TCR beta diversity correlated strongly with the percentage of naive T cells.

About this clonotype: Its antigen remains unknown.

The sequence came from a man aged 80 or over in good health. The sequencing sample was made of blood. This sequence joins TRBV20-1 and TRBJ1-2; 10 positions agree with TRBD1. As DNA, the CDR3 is TGCAGTGCTAGAATAACCGGGACAGGGGACGCGGCTAACTATGGCTACACCTTC. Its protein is CSARITGTGDAANYGYTF.